A single sample gave rise to the 12 T cell receptor beta chains below, sequenced in a study of T cell responses to AZD1222 COVID-19 vaccine. The protocol was immunoSEQ multiplex PCR, while the TCRdb copy is restricted to in-frame clones and leaves out a portion. Of 100,000 to 150,000 clones in the sample, 88% were seen once. This sample comprised peripheral blood, obtained 28 days after the second AZD1222 dose. These receptors were obtained from an adult who received the AZD1222 COVID-19 vaccine.

V is TRBV6-4 and J is TRBJ1-1; D gene uncertain. The germline CDR1 and CDR2 sequences are MRHNA and SNTAGT. The V end lost 7 bases, the J end lost 11 bases, and 14 bases lay between the germline ends. The CDR3 runs 11 residues. CDR3 amino acids: CASKESGRAFF. In nucleotides, the CDR3 is TGTGCCAGCAAGGAGTCGGGTAGGGCTTTCTTT.

The chain has TRBV21-1 and TRBJ2-7; the DNA was not used to check the table's D call, TRBD2. TRBV21-1 corresponds to a pseudogene. CDR3 length: 13 residues. Written as DNA, the CDR3 is TGTGCCAGCAGCAAAGTAAGTAGCGGGCGAGGGGGCTTC. This codes for CASSKVSSGRGGF.

The rearrangement uses TRBV9 and TRBJ2-2; D is uncertain. Trimming took 3 bases from V and 6 from J, leaving 12 bases between them. CDR1 is SGDLS and CDR2 is YYNGEE in the germline V gene. The CDR3 length is 14 residues. The CDR3 here is CASSASTVPGELFF. CDR3 sequence (DNA): TGTGCCAGCAGCGCCTCAACAGTACCCGGGGAGCTGTTTTTT.

This clone has more than one count but fewer than ten. V usage is TRBV11-2 and J usage is TRBJ2-7; unclear D gene. Trimming took off 5 bases at V and 0 bases at J, with 8 bases between the two ends. Germline V CDR1 and CDR2: SGHAT, FQNNGV. The CDR3 length is 13 residues. In DNA form, the CDR3 reads TGTGCCAGCAGCCACGTCGCCTCCTACGAGCAGTACTTC. Residues: CASSHVASYEQYF.

This clone was detected once. The rearrangement uses TRBV7-2 and TRBJ2-5; 7 bases match TRBD2. The CDR3 totals 15 residues. CDR1 is SGHTA, CDR2 FQGNSA, per germline. The J segment lost 5 bases and the V segment lost 1 base, leaving 7 bases of the junction unmatched. CDR3: CASSLGSGTYETQYF. Here the CDR3 DNA reads TGTGCCAGCAGCTTAGGGAGCGGGACTTACGAGACCCAGTACTTC. The whole variable domain, remainder taken from reference TRBV7-2 and TRBJ2-5, is GAGVSQSPSNKVTEKGKDVELRCDPISGHTALYWYRQSLGQGLEFLIYFQGNSAPDKSGLPSDRFSAERTGGSVSTLTIQRTQQEDSAVYLCASSLGSGTYETQYFGPGTRLLVL.

V gene TRBV18 combines with J gene TRBJ1-4; 8 positions agree with TRBD1. The V segment lost 2 bases and the J segment 0 bases; nucleotides outside the gene matches: 8. CDR1 and CDR2 from the germline V gene are KGHSH and LQKENI. The CDR3 loop spans 18 amino acids. DNA of the CDR3: TGTGCCAGCTCACCAGGGACAGGCCCAAGGCCAACTAATGAAAAACTGTTTTTT. It translates to CASSPGTGPRPTNEKLFF.

About this clone itself: One junction end does not reproduce the germline sequence, and a read error may be involved. The gene calls are TRBV3-1 (or the pseudogene TRBV3-2) and TRBJ1-2; D is unclear. The CDR3 is made up of 14 amino acids. Germline CDR1 and CDR2: LGHDT and YNNKEL (reference sequence). The CDR3 DNA sequence: TGTGCCAGCAGCCACCCCGGGCGTTGGCGAAAATGGGTCTTC. Amino acids: CASSHPGRWRKWVF.

V is TRBV2 and J is TRBJ1-2; TRBD1 agrees at 7 bases. V lost 8 bases to trimming and J lost 2 bases; unmatched junction nucleotides: 11. Germline CDR1 SNHLY, CDR2 FYNNEI. The length of the CDR3 is 15 residues. The CDR3 spells CASPGTADVNYGYTF. In DNA form, the CDR3 reads TGTGCCAGCCCCGGGACAGCCGATGTCAACTATGGCTACACCTTC.

The chain couples TRBV10-3 to TRBJ1-5; the D is unclear. V shed 3 bases and J shed 3 bases, with 12 bases lying between them. The CDR3 length is 15 residues. Germline CDR1 is ENHRY and CDR2 is SYGVKD. The CDR3, as DNA: TGTGCCATCAGTGAAGGGCAGATTGTCAATCAGCCCCAGCATTTT. Its protein is CAISEGQIVNQPQHF.

The chain joins TRBV27 to TRBJ1-2; D is possibly TRBD1 (5 bases). This CDR3 spans 14 amino acids. Looked up from germline, CDR1 is MNHEY and CDR2 is SMNVEV (reference sequence). V was trimmed by 7 bases and J by 0 bases, leaving 12 bases between them. The CDR3 DNA reads as TGTGCCAGCAAGACAGTGGAGGCTAACTATGGCTACACCTTC. Residues: CASKTVEANYGYTF.

This chain uses TRBV29-1 with TRBJ1-1; TRBD1 matches 7 bases. This CDR3 contains 14 residues. The trim removed 7 bases at V and 5 bases at J, leaving 13 bases unmatched. Germline loops: CDR1 SQVTM, CDR2 ANQGSEA. The CDR3 DNA follows: TGCAGCGCTGCCTGGGGGCAGGGGGGGACTGAAGCTTTCTTT. Its protein product is CSAAWGQGGTEAFF.

The V call is TRBV19, the J call TRBJ2-6; no clear D. With 7 bases removed from V and 1 base from J, the gap between germline ends came to 11 bases. Germline V gene lookup returns CDR1 LNHDA and CDR2 SQIVND (reference sequence). This CDR3 contains 15 residues. Here the CDR3 reads CASIEHGSGANVLTF. The CDR3 coding sequence is TGTGCCAGTATCGAGCATGGGTCTGGGGCCAACGTCCTGACTTTC.